The 29 T cell receptor beta chains presented below share a single source sample, sequenced in a study of T cell repertoires in cytomegalovirus infection. In TCRdb, the reads were re-called with MiXCR into one record per CDR3 protein. The profile covers fewer than 700,000 distinct CDR3 sequences, with roughly 24% appearing a single time and around 8% taken by the ten largest. Input material: CD8+ T cells from PBMCs. Receptors originate from a human donor in good health (CMV status not recorded). Some clones in this sample may be carry-over from other donors' samples.

This clonotype showed up many times. The chain uses TRBV12-3 or TRBV12-4 and TRBJ2-1, with 7 bases fitting TRBD1. This CDR3 region has 13 residues. The V gene end was trimmed by 6 bases and the J gene end by 6 bases; junction bases not matched to a gene: 5. Here the CDR3 reads CASSQGVSNEQFF. In nucleotides, the CDR3 is TGTGCCAGCAGCCAGGGGGTAAGCAATGAGCAGTTCTTC.

This clonotype was recorded a few times. V gene TRBV20-1 combines with J gene TRBJ2-3; D is perhaps TRBD2 (7 bases). The CDR3 covers 15 residues. Germline V CDR1 and CDR2: DFQATT, SNEGSKA (reference sequence). V gave up 5 bases and J gave up 5 bases, with 20 bases separating them. The CDR3 sequence: CSAGGLAEDGDTQYF. CDR3 bases: TGCAGTGCTGGGGGGCTAGCGGAGGATGGAGATACGCAGTATTTT.

There are many counts of this clonotype. A read error may produce the germline difference seen at one junction end. The V and J genes are TRBV9 and TRBJ1-1; D gene uncertain. Germline loops: CDR1 SGDLS, CDR2 YYNGEE. The CDR3 contains 16 residues. The CDR3 DNA is TGTGCCAGCAGCGTAGCCGCGGCCCCAATGAAGACTGAAGCTTTCTTT. This encodes CASSVAAAPMKTEAFF.

The J gene is TRBJ2-7, the V gene TRBV15; no clear D gene. The CDR3 is 13 amino acids. The V gene's germline CDR1 is LNHNV and CDR2 YYDKDF (reference sequence). Trimming pared 0 bases from V and 7 bases from J, leaving 10 bases between. The DNA of the CDR3 is TGTGCCACCAGCAGAGAAGGAGAAGAGGAGCAGTACTTC. Encoded protein: CATSREGEEEQYF.

In DNA form, the CDR3 reads TGCAGCGTTGTCGGCGCGGCAGGGAATCGCTACAATGAGCAGTTCTTC. This encodes CSVVGAAGNRYNEQFF. The gene calls are TRBV29-1 and TRBJ2-1, with D possibly matching TRBD1 (5 bases). V shed 4 bases and J shed 3 bases, with 19 bases lying between them. Germline CDR1 is SQVTM and CDR2 is ANQGSEA. The CDR3 consists of 16 residues.

The rearrangement uses TRBV6-8 and TRBJ2-7; TRBD2 aligns across 9 bases. Germline CDR1 reads MNHGY; CDR2 reads SAAAGT. The CDR3 runs to 19 residues. V lost 6 bases, J lost 3 bases, and 21 bases stayed unmatched. CDR3 nucleotide sequence: TGTGCCAGCAGCCTTCCCCCGACTAGCGGTGCATCCAACAACTACGAGCAGTACGTC. Translation: CASSLPPTSGASNNYEQYV.

This chain connects TRBV28 to TRBJ2-2; a possible D gene is TRBD1 (5 bases). The CDR3 has 12 residues. V shed 6 bases and J shed 10 bases, with 12 bases lying between them. From germline, CDR1 is MDHEN and CDR2 SYDVKM. The chain's CDR3 is CASRFFGQELFF. The DNA of the CDR3 is TGTGCCAGCAGATTTTTTGGACAGGAGCTGTTTTTT.

This clonotype was counted ten times or more. The genes are TRBV7-8 and TRBJ1-1; D remains ambiguous. CDR3 length equals 13 residues. The ends were cut back, 8 bases at V and 8 bases at J, with 18 bases in the middle. Germline assignment: CDR1 SGHVS and CDR2 FQNEAQ. In DNA, the CDR3 is TGTGCCAGCGTAGCGGGTATTTTCGCCGAAGCTTTCTTT. It yields the protein CASVAGIFAEAFF. Combining the CDR3 with reference TRBV7-8 and TRBJ1-1 gives the whole variable domain GAGVSQSPRYKVAKRGQDVALRCDPISGHVSLFWYQQALGQGPEFLTYFQNEAQLDKSGLPSDRFFAERPEGSVSTLKIQRTQQEDSAVYLCASVAGIFAEAFFGQGTRLTVV.

This clonotype was seen ten or more times. This sequence joins TRBV27 and TRBJ2-1, with D possibly being TRBD1 or TRBD2 (6 bases each). V was shortened by 8 bases and J by 3 bases, with 17 bases between the two germline ends. The CDR3 is 15 amino acids. Germline CDR1 is MNHEY and CDR2 is SMNVEV (reference sequence). The CDR3 protein is CASGGGLANYNEQFF. In nucleotides, the CDR3 is TGTGCCAGCGGAGGGGGGCTAGCGAACTACAATGAGCAGTTCTTC.

This clonotype was detected ten times or more. The germline gene is not matched at one end of the junction; a read error may be the cause. V gene TRBV7-7 combines with J gene TRBJ2-1; 9 nucleotides agree with TRBD1. The germline gives CDR1 SSHAT, CDR2 FNYEAQ (reference sequence). The CDR3 totals 16 residues. CDR3 residues: CASSLKTGGSYNEQFF. CDR3 DNA: TGTGCTAGCAGCTTAAAGACAGGGGGCTCCTACAATGAGCAGTTCTTC.

The J gene is TRBJ2-7, the V gene TRBV19; D perhaps matches TRBD1 (6 bases). From germline, CDR1 is LNHDA and CDR2 SQIVND (reference sequence). The V gene lost 5 bases and the J gene lost 1 base, with 15 bases spanning the gap. The CDR3 is 15 residues long. The CDR3 loop is CASSPTGYGSYEQYF. The CDR3 DNA sequence: TGTGCCAGTAGTCCAACAGGGTACGGATCCTACGAGCAGTACTTC.

This clonotype showed up just a few times. A clone one base away is much larger, so this may be a read error. The chain links TRBV7-6 to TRBJ2-5; the match to TRBD2 covers 10 bases. The length of the CDR3 is 17 residues. Germline V gene data show CDR1 as SGHVS and CDR2 as FNYEAQ. Germline trimming cut 6 bases from V and 1 base from J; bases unmatched to any gene: 11. The CDR3, as DNA: TGTGCCAGCAGTTTGGCTAGCGGGGGATACCTCCAAGAGACCCAGTACTTC. As protein: CASSLASGGYLQETQYF.

Only a few counts were recorded for this clonotype. The rearrangement links TRBV5-1 to TRBJ1-5; 7 positions agree with TRBD1. The CDR3 has 14 amino acids. After removal of 5 bases from V and 4 bases from J, the junction contained 6 bases not matched to a gene. The V gene's germline CDR1 is SGHRS and CDR2 YFSETQ. CDR3 residues: CASRGMTGNQPQHF. In DNA form, the CDR3 reads TGCGCCAGCAGGGGTATGACAGGGAATCAGCCCCAGCATTTT.

The chain joins TRBV5-1 to TRBJ1-1; D perhaps matches TRBD1 (5 bases). V was pared by 4 bases and J by 6 bases, with 19 bases between. Looked up from germline, CDR1 is SGHRS and CDR2 is YFSETQ. This CDR3 has 15 amino acids. As DNA, the CDR3 is TGCGCCAGCAGCGGGACCCCCAGGGAGGTGCCTGAAGCTTTCTTT. Translated: CASSGTPREVPEAFF.

To note about this clonotype: Given a much more abundant clone one base away, this may be a read error. The V gene is TRBV5-5, the J gene TRBJ1-5; 10 bases line up with TRBD1. The J segment lost 2 bases and the V segment lost 6 bases, leaving 5 bases of the junction unmatched. This CDR3 region has 15 residues. The germline gives CDR1 SGHKS, CDR2 YYEKEE (reference sequence). CDR3: CASNPGTGGNQPQHF. The DNA for the CDR3 is TGTGCCAGCAATCCCGGGACAGGGGGCAATCAGCCCCAGCATTTT.

The V and J genes are TRBV7-2 and TRBJ2-3; the D gene could be TRBD1 or TRBD2 (5 bases each). The CDR3 consists of 16 residues. V was shortened by 5 bases and J by 2 bases, with 17 bases between the two germline ends. CDR1 and CDR2 from the germline V gene are SGHTA and FQGNSA. The CDR3 region is CASSRGGLTHTDTQYF. CDR3 in DNA: TGTGCCAGCAGCCGGGGCGGGCTTACCCACACAGATACGCAGTATTTT.

In DNA form, the CDR3 reads TGCAGCGTTGTAGGGGAAGGAAACACCATATATTTT. Translated: CSVVGEGNTIYF. The chain has TRBV29-1 and TRBJ1-3; TRBD1 might be the D (5 bases). From germline, CDR1 is SQVTM and CDR2 ANQGSEA. This CDR3 comprises 12 residues. The V and J ends lost 4 bases and 4 bases respectively, with 8 bases between them.

This clonotype was detected many times. The chain joins TRBV7-3 to TRBJ2-5; weak D call: TRBD2 (6 bases). This CDR3 contains 15 residues. Trimming pared 6 bases from V and 1 base from J, leaving 15 bases between. The V gene's germline CDR1 is SGHTA and CDR2 FQGTGA. The CDR3 sequence: CASRQTGDSQETQYF. Here the CDR3 DNA reads TGTGCCAGCAGACAGACGGGGGACTCCCAAGAGACCCAGTACTTC.

In this sample, this clonotype turned up a few times. V is TRBV20-1 and J is TRBJ2-5, with D unresolved. V was clipped by 1 base and J by 2 bases, with 11 bases between them. This CDR3 is 14 amino acids long. Germline values: CDR1 DFQATT, CDR2 SNEGSKA (reference sequence). This CDR3 reads CSARGVGVQETQYF. The CDR3 DNA reads as TGCAGTGCTAGAGGTGTCGGAGTTCAAGAGACCCAGTACTTC.

The V and J genes are TRBV7-9 and TRBJ2-1; no clear D gene. With 5 bases removed from V and 15 bases from J, the gap between germline ends came to 5 bases. Germline V lookup: CDR1 SEHNR, CDR2 FQNEAQ (reference sequence). CDR3 length: 8 amino acids. As DNA, the CDR3 is TGTGCCAGCAGCGGCGGGTTCTTC. This codes for CASSGGFF.

V is TRBV6-5 and J is TRBJ2-7; D is perhaps TRBD1 or TRBD2 (6 bases each). The CDR3 length is 15 residues. CDR1 and CDR2 (germline): MNHEY, SVGAGI. V lost 0 bases, J lost 6 bases, and 15 bases lay in between. The CDR3 sequence: CASSYSRDTFFEQYF. In nucleotides, the CDR3 is TGTGCCAGCAGTTACTCGCGGGACACCTTTTTCGAGCAGTACTTC.

CDR3: CASKGWGRYNPSNEQFF. The CDR3 bases are TGTGCCAGCAAAGGATGGGGTCGATACAATCCTTCCAATGAGCAGTTCTTC. J is TRBJ2-1 and V is TRBV28; D gene unclear. V was pared by 7 bases and J by 6 bases, with 25 bases between. CDR1 and CDR2 from the germline V gene are MDHEN and SYDVKM. The CDR3 runs to 17 residues. Using reference TRBV28 and TRBJ2-1 for the parts outside the CDR3, the full variable domain is DVKVTQSSRYLVKRTGEKVFLECVQDMDHENMFWYRQDPGLGLRLIYFSYDVKMKEKGDIPEGYSVSREKKERFSLILESASTNQTSMYLCASKGWGRYNPSNEQFFGPGTRLTVL.

V and J are TRBV20-1 and TRBJ2-3; D remains ambiguous. Germline V gene data show CDR1 as DFQATT and CDR2 as SNEGSKA (reference sequence). The CDR3 is made up of 16 amino acids. V shed 6 bases and J shed 4 bases, with 23 bases lying between them. The CDR3 region is CSARSLSSWAPDTQYF. The DNA for the CDR3 is TGCAGTGCCCGTTCTTTGAGCTCCTGGGCACCAGATACGCAGTATTTT.

There are a few counts of this clonotype. The V gene is TRBV28, the J gene TRBJ2-2; 7 nucleotides match TRBD1. J was trimmed by 4 bases and V by 5 bases; bases with no gene match: 10. CDR3 length equals 16 residues. Germline V gene data show CDR1 as MDHEN and CDR2 as SYDVKM. The CDR3 region is CASSIPGTAFTGELFF. As DNA, the CDR3 is TGTGCCAGCAGTATTCCCGGGACAGCATTCACCGGGGAGCTGTTTTTT.

This clonotype appeared a few times. The J gene is TRBJ1-2, the V gene TRBV12-5, with D hard to call. Trimming stripped 6 bases from V and 4 bases from J, with 12 bases between. CDR3 length: 13 residues. Per germline, CDR1 LGHNT and CDR2 FRNRAP. The CDR3 sequence is CASGPTEFYGYTF. DNA of the CDR3: TGTGCTAGTGGGCCTACAGAGTTCTATGGCTACACCTTC. The whole variable domain, filled in from reference TRBV12-5 and TRBJ1-2, reads DARVTQTPRHKVTEMGQEVTMRCQPILGHNTVFWYRQTMMQGLELLAYFRNRAPLDDSGMPKDRFSAEMPDATLATLKIQPSEPRDSAVYFCASGPTEFYGYTFGSGTRLTVV.

This chain joins TRBV6-1 and TRBJ1-3, with D tentatively TRBD1 (5 bases). There are 17 residues in the CDR3. Germline CDR1 reads MNHNS; CDR2 reads SASEGT. The V end lost 0 bases, the J end lost 0 bases, and 12 bases lay between the germline ends. CDR3 nucleotides: TGTGCCAGCAGTGAAGCTCTAAGGACAAGCTCTGGAAACACCATATATTTT. As protein: CASSEALRTSSGNTIYF.

The chain has TRBV15 and TRBJ2-1; tentative D call: TRBD2 (6 bases). Per germline, CDR1 LNHNV and CDR2 YYDKDF (reference sequence). Trimming removed 1 base from V and 10 bases from J, with 11 bases in between. This CDR3 spans 13 amino acids. CDR3 coding DNA: TGTGCCACCAGCAGAGTTGCAGGGAGGGAGCAGTTCTTC. Its protein is CATSRVAGREQFF.

This clonotype was counted many times. The gene calls are TRBV19 and TRBJ2-1; D is undetermined. From germline, CDR1 is LNHDA and CDR2 SQIVND (reference sequence). The CDR3 totals 14 residues. V lost 5 bases and J 4 bases, leaving 12 bases between the germline ends. CDR3 residues: CASSYGSEYNEQFF. The DNA for the CDR3 is TGTGCCAGTAGTTACGGGTCCGAATACAATGAGCAGTTCTTC.

This chain links TRBV4-2 with TRBJ1-5; no firm D call. Germline loops: CDR1 LGHNA, CDR2 YNFKEQ. The length of the CDR3 is 16 residues. V lost 0 bases and J lost 0, with 9 bases in between. The CDR3 DNA is TGTGCCAGCAGCCAAGAGGCGTATTATAGCAATCAGCCCCAGCATTTT. It specifies CASSQEAYYSNQPQHF.